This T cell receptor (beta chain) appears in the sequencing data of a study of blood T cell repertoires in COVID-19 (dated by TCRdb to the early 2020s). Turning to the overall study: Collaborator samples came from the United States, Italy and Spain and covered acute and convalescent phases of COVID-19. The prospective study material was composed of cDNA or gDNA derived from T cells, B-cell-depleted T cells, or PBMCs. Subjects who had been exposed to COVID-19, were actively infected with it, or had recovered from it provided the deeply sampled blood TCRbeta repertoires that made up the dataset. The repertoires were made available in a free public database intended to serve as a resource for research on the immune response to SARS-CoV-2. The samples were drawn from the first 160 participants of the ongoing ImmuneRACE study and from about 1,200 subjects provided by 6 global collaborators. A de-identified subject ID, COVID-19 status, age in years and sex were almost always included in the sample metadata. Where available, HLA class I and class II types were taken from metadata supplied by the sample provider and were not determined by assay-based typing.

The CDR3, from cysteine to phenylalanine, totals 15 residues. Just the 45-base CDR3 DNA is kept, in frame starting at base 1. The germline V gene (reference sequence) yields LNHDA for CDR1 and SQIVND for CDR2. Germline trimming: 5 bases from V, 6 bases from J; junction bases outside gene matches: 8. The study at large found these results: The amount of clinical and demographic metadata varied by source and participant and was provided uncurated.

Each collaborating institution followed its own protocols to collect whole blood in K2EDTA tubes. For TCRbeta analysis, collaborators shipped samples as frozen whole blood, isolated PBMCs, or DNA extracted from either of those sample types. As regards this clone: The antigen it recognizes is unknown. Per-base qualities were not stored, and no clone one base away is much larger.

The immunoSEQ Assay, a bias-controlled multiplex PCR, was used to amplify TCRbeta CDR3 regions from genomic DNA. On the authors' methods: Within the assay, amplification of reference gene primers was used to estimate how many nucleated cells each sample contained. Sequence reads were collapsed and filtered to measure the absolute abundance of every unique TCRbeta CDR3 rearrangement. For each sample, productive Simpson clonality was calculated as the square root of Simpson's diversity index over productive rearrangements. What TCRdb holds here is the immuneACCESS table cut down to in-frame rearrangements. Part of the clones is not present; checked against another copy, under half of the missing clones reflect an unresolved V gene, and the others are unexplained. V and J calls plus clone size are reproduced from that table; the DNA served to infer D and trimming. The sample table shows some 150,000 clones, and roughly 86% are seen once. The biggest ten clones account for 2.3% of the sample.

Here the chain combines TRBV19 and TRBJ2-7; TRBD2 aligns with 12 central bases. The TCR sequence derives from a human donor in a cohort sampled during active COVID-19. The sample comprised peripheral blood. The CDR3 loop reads CASSEASGRAGEQYF. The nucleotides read TGTGCCAGTAGTGAGGCTAGCGGGAGGGCAGGCGAGCAGTACTTC.